These 9 T cell receptor beta chains were all obtained from the same sample, sequenced in a study of cytomegalovirus exposure and HLA in healthy donors. Researchers ran the PCR with 60 Vbeta and 13 Jbeta primers. The protocol was immunoSEQ multiplex PCR, while the TCRdb copy is restricted to in-frame clones and leaves out a portion. The sample includes about 180,000 clones, about 80% of them seen just once. The specimen sequenced was PBMCs. These receptors all come from a woman aged 25-40 years in good health and CMV-seronegative.

This chain joins TRBV4-1 and TRBJ2-7; D uncertain. The CDR3 loop spans 15 amino acids. The germline gives CDR1 MGHRA, CDR2 YSYEKL. V was cut by 1 base and J by 2 bases, with 12 bases left in between. The DNA of the CDR3 is TGCGCCAGCAGCCAAGTATCCACAGCTACCTACGAGCAGTACTTC. This gives the protein CASSQVSTATYEQYF.

The V call is TRBV9, the J call TRBJ2-5; D may be TRBD2 (5 bases). The J call may be in error: the DNA end matches TRBJ2-7 better. CDR3 length: 14 amino acids. Germline assignment: CDR1 SGDLS and CDR2 YYNGEE. This chain's CDR3 is CASSPVGSSYEQYF. As DNA, the CDR3 is TGTGCCAGCAGCCCTGTGGGGAGTTCCTACGAGCAGTACTTC.

The rearrangement links TRBV9 to TRBJ2-3; the match to TRBD2 covers 12 bases. The V segment lost 2 bases and the J segment 5 bases; nucleotides outside the gene matches: 9. The germline V gene has CDR1 SGDLS and CDR2 YYNGEE. The CDR3 extends over 17 amino acids. In nucleotides, the CDR3 is TGTGCCAGCAGCGTCGATCCTAGCGGGGGGGCAAAAGATACGCAGTATTTT. Its protein product is CASSVDPSGGAKDTQYF.

This chain joins TRBV5-6 and TRBJ2-2; TRBD1 aligns across 7 bases. The CDR3 totals 16 residues. V lost 4 bases, J lost 4 bases, and 10 bases stayed unmatched. In germline, CDR1 is SGHDT, CDR2 YYEEEE. DNA of the CDR3: TGTGCCAGCAGCAGCGAGACAGGGAGATTCACCGGGGAGCTGTTTTTT. Amino acids: CASSSETGRFTGELFF.

This chain uses TRBV6-5 with TRBJ2-7; 9 bases align to TRBD1. The J segment lost 1 base and the V segment lost 2 bases, leaving 3 bases of the junction unmatched. The CDR3 covers 15 residues. Germline V gene data show CDR1 as MNHEY and CDR2 as SVGAGI. As DNA, the CDR3 is TGTGCCAGCAGTTACCTCGGGACAGGGTCCTACGAGCAGTACTTC. Protein sequence: CASSYLGTGSYEQYF.

CDR3 sequence reads: CASSLYGSDGAQYF. The CDR3 DNA reads TGCGCCAGCAGCTTGTACGGCAGTGACGGAGCGCAGTATTTT. The chain couples TRBV5-1 to TRBJ2-3; D remains ambiguous. The ends were cut back, 1 base at V and 10 bases at J, with 16 bases in the middle. The CDR3 sequence is 14 residues long. Germline CDR1 is SGHRS and CDR2 is YFSETQ.

The rearrangement uses TRBV5-1 and TRBJ1-1, with D perhaps TRBD1 (5 bases). CDR1 is SGHRS, CDR2 YFSETQ, per germline. V was pared by 2 bases and J by 0 bases, with 17 bases between. This CDR3 spans 17 amino acids. DNA for the CDR3: TGCGCCAGCAGCTTCGGGACCGCGGGGTGGGTGAACACTGAAGCTTTCTTT. This sequence encodes CASSFGTAGWVNTEAFF.

The rearrangement links TRBV2 to TRBJ1-1; TRBD1 is a possible D gene (6 bases). Germline-derived CDR1 and CDR2 are SNHLY and FYNNEI. The V end was cut by 5 bases, the J end by 5 bases, with 15 bases between. The CDR3 covers 14 residues. The CDR3 spells CASSTDYRVTEAFF. The CDR3 DNA reads as TGTGCCAGCAGTACCGATTACAGGGTAACTGAAGCTTTCTTT.

V gene TRBV5-1 combines with J gene TRBJ2-1; tentatively, D is TRBD1 (6 bases). This CDR3 has 16 amino acids. Looked up from germline, CDR1 is SGHRS and CDR2 is YFSETQ. Trimming shortened V by 0 bases and J by 0 bases, and 10 bases separated the two germline ends. CDR3 in DNA: TGCGCCAGCAGCTTGGGGCAGGGGAGCTCCTACAATGAGCAGTTCTTC. Translation: CASSLGQGSSYNEQFF.